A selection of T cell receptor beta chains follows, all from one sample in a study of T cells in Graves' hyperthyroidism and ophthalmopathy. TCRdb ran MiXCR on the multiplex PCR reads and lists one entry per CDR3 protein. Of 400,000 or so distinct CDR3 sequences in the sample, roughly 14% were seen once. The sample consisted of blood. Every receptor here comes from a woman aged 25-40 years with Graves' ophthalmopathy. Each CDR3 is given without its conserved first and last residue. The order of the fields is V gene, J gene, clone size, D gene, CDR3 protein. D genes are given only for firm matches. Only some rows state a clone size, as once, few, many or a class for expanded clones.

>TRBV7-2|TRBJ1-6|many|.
ASSSYRVSSYNSPLH
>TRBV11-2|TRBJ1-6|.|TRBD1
ASSLVGTGEKNSPLH
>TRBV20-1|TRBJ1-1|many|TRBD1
SARGGGRQYSTEAF
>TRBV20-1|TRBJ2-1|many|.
SARLPPGGNEQF
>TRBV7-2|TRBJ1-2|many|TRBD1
ASSHGQGLDYGYT
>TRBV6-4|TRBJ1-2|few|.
ASSAQTGLAYGYT
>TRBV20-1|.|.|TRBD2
SAISGRSFFEQF
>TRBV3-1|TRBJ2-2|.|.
ASSESYTGELF
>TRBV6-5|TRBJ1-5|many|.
ASSYSGSHSNQPQH
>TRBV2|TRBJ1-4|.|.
ASAGDGEKLF
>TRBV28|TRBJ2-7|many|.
ASRPRTGDGRGVYEQY
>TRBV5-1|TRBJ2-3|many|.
ASSLRPLGLTDTQY
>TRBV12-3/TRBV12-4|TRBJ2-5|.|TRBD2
ASSYITSGGMETQY
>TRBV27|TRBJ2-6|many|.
ASRTTVSGANVLT
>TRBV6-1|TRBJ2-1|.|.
ASSQKSSYNEQF
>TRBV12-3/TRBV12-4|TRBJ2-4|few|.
ASSLSARVRVKNIQY
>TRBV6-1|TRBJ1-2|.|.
ASSIGLDYGYT
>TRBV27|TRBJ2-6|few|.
ASSREPGANVLT
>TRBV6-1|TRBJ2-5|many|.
ASMGGLGETQY
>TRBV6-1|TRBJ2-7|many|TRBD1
ASGIPGQATYEQY
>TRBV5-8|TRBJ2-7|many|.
ASSIKFLQY
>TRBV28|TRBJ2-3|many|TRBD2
ASSLLAGVTDTQY
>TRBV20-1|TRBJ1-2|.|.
SARDGRRGYGYT
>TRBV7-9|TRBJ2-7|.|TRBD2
ASSPAGLDIEQY
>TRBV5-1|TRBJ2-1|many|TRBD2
ASRNLAGGPGNEQF
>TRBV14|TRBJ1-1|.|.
ASSQDLLAEAF